A selection of T cell receptor beta chains follows, all from one sample in a study of T-cell memory formation after mild COVID-19. TCRdb fed the 5' RACE reads into MiXCR, producing one record per CDR3 protein. The table includes over 300,000 distinct CDR3 sequences, under 25% detected once. Sequencing used PBMCs or a T cell subset sorted from them (not recorded which). The receptors stem from a young man who had mild COVID-19 (a few samples of this study predate the infection). Cell type and time point are not known. Both conserved end residues are part of each CDR3. Fields, in order: CDR3 protein, CDR3 DNA, D gene, V gene, clone size, J gene. The D gene is left open where the match is weak. Clone sizes are given selectively: once, few, many, or a class where the clone is expanded.

CDR3 protein: CASSSLSGGLTDTQYF; CDR3 DNA: TGCGCCAGCAGCTCGCTTAGCGGGGGCCTCACAGATACGCAGTATTTT; D gene: TRBD2; V gene: TRBV5-1; clone size: NA; J gene: TRBJ2-3
CDR3 protein: CASSRTALNDEKLFF; CDR3 DNA: TGTGCCAGCAGCCGGACGGCCCTGAACGATGAAAAACTGTTTTTT; D gene: NA; V gene: TRBV5-8; clone size: few; J gene: TRBJ1-4
CDR3 protein: CASSESERETDTQYF; CDR3 DNA: TGCGCCAGCAGTGAGTCGGAGCGGGAGACAGATACGCAGTATTTT; D gene: TRBD2; V gene: TRBV10-1; clone size: NA; J gene: TRBJ2-3
CDR3 protein: CASSFVGAWETQYF; CDR3 DNA: TGTGCCAGCAGTTTCGTGGGGGCCTGGGAGACCCAGTACTTC; D gene: NA; V gene: TRBV27; clone size: NA; J gene: TRBJ2-5
CDR3 protein: CASSPGRGETQYF; CDR3 DNA: TGTGCCAGCTCACCAGGCAGGGGAGAGACCCAGTACTTC; D gene: NA; V gene: TRBV18; clone size: NA; J gene: TRBJ2-5
CDR3 protein: CASSFRQFF; CDR3 DNA: TGTGCCAGCAGTTTTAGGCAGTTCTTC; D gene: NA; V gene: TRBV12-3/TRBV12-4; clone size: few; J gene: TRBJ2-1
CDR3 protein: CASSPARGQTGELFF; CDR3 DNA: TGTGCCAGCAGCCCGGCCCGGGGTCAAACCGGGGAGCTGTTTTTT; D gene: NA; V gene: TRBV11-2; clone size: few; J gene: TRBJ2-2
CDR3 protein: CASMGGGTDTQYF; CDR3 DNA: TGTGCCAGCATGGGGGGGGGAACAGATACGCAGTATTTT; D gene: TRBD2; V gene: TRBV27; clone size: NA; J gene: TRBJ2-3
CDR3 protein: CASSVIGGVGPQHF; CDR3 DNA: TGTGCCAGCAGCGTAATAGGAGGAGTGGGGCCCCAGCATTTT; D gene: NA; V gene: TRBV9; clone size: once; J gene: TRBJ1-5
CDR3 protein: CASSLGGRMNTEAFF; CDR3 DNA: TGTGCCAGCAGTTTAGGGGGTCGGATGAACACTGAAGCTTTCTTT; D gene: NA; V gene: TRBV28; clone size: NA; J gene: TRBJ1-1
CDR3 protein: CASLTGGNTGELFF; CDR3 DNA: TGCGCCAGCCTCACAGGGGGGAACACCGGGGAGCTGTTTTTT; D gene: TRBD1; V gene: TRBV10-2; clone size: few; J gene: TRBJ2-2
CDR3 protein: CSASSSGGHSYNEQFF; CDR3 DNA: TGCAGTGCTAGCTCCAGCGGGGGCCACTCCTACAATGAGCAGTTCTTC; D gene: TRBD2; V gene: TRBV20-1; clone size: NA; J gene: TRBJ2-1
CDR3 protein: CASSLWGYTGELFF; CDR3 DNA: TGTGCCAGCAGCTTGTGGGGTTACACCGGGGAGCTGTTTTTT; D gene: NA; V gene: TRBV5-6; clone size: few; J gene: TRBJ2-2
CDR3 protein: CASSSGQGRPAADTQYF; CDR3 DNA: TGTGCCAGCAGCTCCGGACAGGGGAGGCCGGCCGCAGATACGCAGTATTTT; D gene: TRBD1; V gene: TRBV7-9; clone size: NA; J gene: TRBJ2-3
CDR3 protein: CASSPWGAGRDTQYF; CDR3 DNA: TGTGCCAGCAGCCCCTGGGGGGCCGGTAGGGATACGCAGTATTTT; D gene: NA; V gene: TRBV11-2; clone size: NA; J gene: TRBJ2-3
CDR3 protein: CASSSWGGLAVLNEQFF; CDR3 DNA: TGTGCCAGCAGCTCTTGGGGGGGGCTAGCGGTCCTCAATGAGCAGTTCTTC; D gene: NA; V gene: TRBV7-2; clone size: NA; J gene: TRBJ2-1
CDR3 protein: CSASRDQETQYF; CDR3 DNA: TGCAGTGCTAGCAGGGATCAAGAGACCCAGTACTTC; D gene: NA; V gene: TRBV20-1; clone size: NA; J gene: TRBJ2-5
CDR3 protein: CASTHSGNTIYF; CDR3 DNA: TGTGCCAGCACGCACTCTGGAAACACCATATATTTT; D gene: NA; V gene: TRBV7-9; clone size: few; J gene: TRBJ1-3
CDR3 protein: CASSQTPGQGLNEQFF; CDR3 DNA: TGTGCCAGCAGCCAAACCCCGGGACAGGGCTTGAATGAGCAGTTCTTC; D gene: TRBD1; V gene: TRBV5-5; clone size: NA; J gene: TRBJ2-1
CDR3 protein: CASSFKRYSNQPQHF; CDR3 DNA: TGTGCCAGCAGCTTCAAAAGATATAGCAATCAGCCCCAGCATTTT; D gene: NA; V gene: TRBV5-6; clone size: many; J gene: TRBJ1-5
CDR3 protein: CASSLEPQGRNEQFF; CDR3 DNA: TGCGCCAGCAGCTTGGAACCCCAGGGGCGGAATGAGCAGTTCTTC; D gene: NA; V gene: TRBV5-1; clone size: NA; J gene: TRBJ2-1
CDR3 protein: CASSQNVGTGNTEAFF; CDR3 DNA: TGCGCCAGCAGCCAAAATGTTGGGACAGGGAACACTGAAGCTTTCTTT; D gene: TRBD1; V gene: TRBV4-3; clone size: few; J gene: TRBJ1-1
CDR3 protein: CASSTGHALSETQYF; CDR3 DNA: TGTGCCAGCAGCACCGGCCACGCCTTATCGGAGACCCAGTACTTC; D gene: NA; V gene: TRBV5-5; clone size: NA; J gene: TRBJ2-5
CDR3 protein: CASSPWGGKTNQPQHF; CDR3 DNA: TGTGCCAGCAGCCCCTGGGGGGGAAAAACCAATCAGCCCCAGCATTTT; D gene: NA; V gene: TRBV7-2; clone size: few; J gene: TRBJ1-5
CDR3 protein: CASNDGANSGNTIYF; CDR3 DNA: TGCGCCAGCAATGACGGCGCCAACTCTGGAAACACCATATATTTT; D gene: NA; V gene: TRBV5-1; clone size: NA; J gene: TRBJ1-3
CDR3 protein: CASSLGPPLHF; CDR3 DNA: TGTGCCAGCAGCTTGGGGCCACCCCTCCACTTT; D gene: NA; V gene: TRBV7-2; clone size: NA; J gene: TRBJ1-6
CDR3 protein: CTSPGLLHHENNEQFF; CDR3 DNA: TGCACCAGCCCGGGCCTACTACATCATGAGAACAATGAGCAGTTCTTC; D gene: NA; V gene: TRBV27; clone size: NA; J gene: TRBJ2-1
CDR3 protein: CASSTQGAPGELFF; CDR3 DNA: TGCGCCAGCAGCACCCAGGGGGCTCCCGGGGAGCTGTTTTTT; D gene: TRBD1; V gene: TRBV5-1; clone size: NA; J gene: TRBJ2-2
CDR3 protein: CASRDTAGPNAEAFF; CDR3 DNA: TGTGCCAGCAGGGACACGGCGGGCCCAAACGCTGAAGCTTTCTTT; D gene: NA; V gene: TRBV7-9; clone size: NA; J gene: TRBJ1-1
CDR3 protein: CAWSVPAGRSYNEQFF; CDR3 DNA: TGTGCCTGGAGTGTACCAGCGGGGCGCTCCTACAATGAGCAGTTCTTC; D gene: TRBD2; V gene: TRBV30; clone size: NA; J gene: TRBJ2-1
CDR3 protein: CASSGGPGTPSNTEAFF; CDR3 DNA: TGTGCCAGCAGCGGGGGCCCCGGGACACCGTCGAACACTGAAGCTTTCTTT; D gene: NA; V gene: TRBV9; clone size: few; J gene: TRBJ1-1
CDR3 protein: CASSLVGGDREAFF; CDR3 DNA: TGCGCCAGCAGCTTGGTCGGGGGAGATAGAGAAGCTTTCTTT; D gene: NA; V gene: TRBV5-1; clone size: NA; J gene: TRBJ1-1
CDR3 protein: CASIIGQGSYYNEQFF; CDR3 DNA: TGTGCCAGCATCATAGGACAGGGGTCCTACTACAATGAGCAGTTCTTC; D gene: TRBD1; V gene: TRBV7-2; clone size: once; J gene: TRBJ2-1